This is a list of T cell receptor beta chains from one sample in a study of CD8 T cells in ankylosing spondylitis. TCRdb re-called the 5' RACE reads with MiXCR, one entry per CDR3 protein. This sample has tens of thousands of distinct CDR3 sequences; about 5.2% occur once, and the top ten carry about 2.2%. Sequencing input: blood, either unsorted or a sorted T cell fraction (not recorded which). The receptors come from a male donor with ankylosing spondylitis or in good health (not recorded which). CDR3s include the opening cysteine and the closing phenylalanine or tryptophan. Fields, in order: clone size, V gene, D gene, J gene, CDR3 DNA, CDR3 protein. D genes are given only for firm matches. The size of a clone is reported for some rows only, either as once, few or many, or as a class for expanded clones.

>few|TRBV12-3/TRBV12-4|-|TRBJ2-2
TGTACCAGCAGTTTGAAACTAGTTTGGGGAGAGAACACCGGGGAGCTGTTTTTT
CTSSLKLVWGENTGELFF
>-|TRBV7-9|TRBD1|TRBJ2-7
TGTGCCAGCAGCCGACAGGGTTTAGATTACGAGCAGTACTTC
CASSRQGLDYEQYF
>many|TRBV24-1|-|TRBJ2-3
TGTGCCACCAGTGTTCCGGGACTTGGCACAGATACGCAGTATTTT
CATSVPGLGTDTQYF
>many|TRBV18|-|TRBJ2-5
TGTGCCAGCTCACCCTCTTCGGGGCGCGAAGAGACCCAGTACTTC
CASSPSSGREETQYF
>many|TRBV3-1|-|TRBJ1-2
TGTGCCAGCAGCCATTTAGGGGTAGTCGATGGCTACACCTTC
CASSHLGVVDGYTF
>many|TRBV15|-|TRBJ2-3
TGTGCCACCAGCAGAGATAAGGCGGGGGCCCCGGTAGATACGCAGTATTTT
CATSRDKAGAPVDTQYF
>many|TRBV7-2|-|TRBJ1-5
TGTGCCAGCAGCCCCGGCGGGGCTGGAAATCAGCCCCAGCATTTT
CASSPGGAGNQPQHF
>few|TRBV7-2|-|TRBJ1-2
TGTGCCAGCAGCTTAAGCGGGCAGAACTATGGCTACACCTTC
CASSLSGQNYGYTF
>many|TRBV5-1|-|TRBJ1-6
TGCGCCAGCAGTGAAACGCCCAACGGGCGTTCACCCCTCCACTTT
CASSETPNGRSPLHF
>many|TRBV9|TRBD2|TRBJ2-1
TGTGCCAGCAGCGCAGTGACTAGCGGCTACAATGAGCAGTTCTTC
CASSAVTSGYNEQFF
>many|TRBV29-1|TRBD2|TRBJ2-1
TGCAGCGTTGGAGGACTAGCCTCCTACAATGAGCAGTTCTTC
CSVGGLASYNEQFF
>many|TRBV7-2|-|TRBJ2-5
TGTGCCAGCAGCTCCCAGAGACAGGAGGAGACCCAGTACTTC
CASSSQRQEETQYF
>many|TRBV10-2|TRBD2|TRBJ2-3
TGCGCCAGCAGGTTTGACGGGGGGGCGAACACAGATACGCAGTATTTT
CASRFDGGANTDTQYF
>many|TRBV3-1|-|TRBJ2-7
TGTGCCAGCAGCCAAGGGGGCTACGAGCAGTACTTC
CASSQGGYEQYF
>many|TRBV20-1|-|TRBJ1-5
TGCAGTGCTAGAGATATAACAGCATATAGCAATCAGCCCCAGCATTTT
CSARDITAYSNQPQHF
>many|TRBV27|TRBD1|TRBJ1-2
TGTGCCAGCAGTCGAGAGGGACAGGGGAGATATGGCTACACCTTC
CASSREGQGRYGYTF
>many|TRBV29-1|-|TRBJ2-7
TGCAGCGCTTATTACAGGGATTACTACGAGCAGTACTTC
CSAYYRDYYEQYF
>many|TRBV5-1|-|TRBJ2-2
TGCGCCAGCAGCTTGGATGGGCCCGGGGAGCTGTTTTTT
CASSLDGPGELFF
>many|TRBV10-2|-|TRBJ1-1
TGCGCCAGCAGTGAGCTCCAGGGGTGGACTGAAGCTTTCTTT
CASSELQGWTEAFF
>many|TRBV19|-|TRBJ2-1
TGTGCCAGTAGTATAGGGGCGAATGAGCAGTTCTTC
CASSIGANEQFF
>many|TRBV2|-|TRBJ1-5
TGTGCCAGCAGTGAAGAAAAAGGAAGACAGCCCCAGCATTTT
CASSEEKGRQPQHF
>many|TRBV5-1|-|TRBJ1-2
TGCGCCAGCAGCTTGGGTGTGCGGGCTGATGGCTACACCTTC
CASSLGVRADGYTF
>many|TRBV11-2|-|TRBJ1-1
TGTGCCAGCAGCAACACAGGGCCTTCGAACACTGAAGCTTTCTTT
CASSNTGPSNTEAFF
>many|TRBV29-1|-|TRBJ2-1
TGCAGCGTAGGTGGACAGATCAATGAGCAGTTCTTC
CSVGGQINEQFF
>many|TRBV7-3|-|TRBJ2-1
TGTGCCAGCAGCTTAGACAGTGGGCAAGAGCAGTTCTTC
CASSLDSGQEQFF
>many|TRBV2|-|TRBJ2-1
TGTGCCAGCAGTCCCCCCGGGACATGGGGGGTCAATGAGCAGTTCTTC
CASSPPGTWGVNEQFF
>many|TRBV2|TRBD1|TRBJ2-2
TGTGCCAGCAGTGAAGCGGGACAGGAGTACACCGGGGAGCTGTTTTTT
CASSEAGQEYTGELFF
>many|TRBV12-3/TRBV12-4|-|TRBJ2-7
TGTGCCAGCAGTTTGGGGGGAAGGTACGAGCAGTACTTC
CASSLGGRYEQYF
>many|TRBV5-1|TRBD1|TRBJ2-7
TGCGCCAGCAGCGCATTACAGGGGGCCGACGAGCAGTACTTC
CASSALQGADEQYF
>many|TRBV7-9|-|TRBJ2-2
TGTGCCAGCAGCTTAGTCGAGGGCACCGGGGAGCTGTTTTTT
CASSLVEGTGELFF
>many|TRBV12-3/TRBV12-4|TRBD2|TRBJ2-1
TGTGCCAGCAGTTTGGGGCCGGGACTAGGCAATGAGCAGTTCTTC
CASSLGPGLGNEQFF
>many|TRBV29-1|-|TRBJ2-5
TGCAGCGTCCGCTCAGGGCAAGAGACCCAGTACTTC
CSVRSGQETQYF
>many|TRBV6-1|TRBD1|TRBJ1-2
TGTGCCAGCAGTAGGACAGGGTTGGATGGCTACACCTTC
CASSRTGLDGYTF
>many|TRBV5-1|-|TRBJ1-4
TGCGCCAGCAGCTTCCAGGACGGGGACTCACGGGAAAAACTGTTTTTT
CASSFQDGDSREKLFF
>many|TRBV5-1|TRBD1|TRBJ1-2
TGCGCCAGCAGCTTGCCAGGGGGGAACTATGGCTACACCTTC
CASSLPGGNYGYTF
>many|TRBV4-1|TRBD1|TRBJ1-2
TGCGCCAGCAGCCAGGGGACAGGTCTTAACTATGGCTACACCTTC
CASSQGTGLNYGYTF
>many|TRBV12-3/TRBV12-4|-|TRBJ1-1
TGTGCCAGTGGAAGCGTTGAAGCTTTCTTT
CASGSVEAFF
>many|TRBV12-3/TRBV12-4|-|TRBJ1-1
TGTGCCAGCAGTCCCGACACCTACACTGAAGCTTTCTTT
CASSPDTYTEAFF
>-|TRBV5-1|TRBD1|TRBJ2-7
TGCGCCAGCAGCTTGGCCTCAGGGGGTTCGTACGAGCAGTACTTC
CASSLASGGSYEQYF
>many|TRBV14|TRBD1|TRBJ2-7
TGTGCCAGCAGCCAACCCGGGACAGGGTTTCACGAGCAGTACTTC
CASSQPGTGFHEQYF
>many|TRBV10-3|TRBD2|TRBJ2-7
TGTGCCACCAGCAGGGGCCGGACTAGCGGCTCCTACGAGCAGTACTTC
CATSRGRTSGSYEQYF
>many|TRBV20-1|TRBD2|TRBJ2-2
TGCAGTGCAATCCCTTGGGCTAGCGGGCTGGCCGGGGAGCTGTTTTTT
CSAIPWASGLAGELFF
>many|TRBV9|-|TRBJ2-1
TGTGCCAGCAGCCCAGGGGAGTGGTGGAATGAGCAGTTCTTC
CASSPGEWWNEQFF
>many|TRBV30|TRBD2|TRBJ2-7
TGTGCCTGGAGTTCGAGGACTAGCGGGGACTCCTACGAGCAGTACTTC
CAWSSRTSGDSYEQYF
>many|TRBV29-1|-|TRBJ2-2
TGCAGCGTTGTCTCAGTGAACACCGGGGAGCTGTTTTTT
CSVVSVNTGELFF
>many|TRBV28|TRBD1|TRBJ1-5
TGTGCCAGCAGTTTAACAGGGGGGAAATATAGCAATCAGCCCCAGCATTTT
CASSLTGGKYSNQPQHF